This T cell receptor beta chain was profiled in a study of blood T cell repertoires in COVID-19. The protocol was immunoSEQ multiplex PCR, while the TCRdb copy is restricted to in-frame clones and leaves out a portion. The sample lists roughly 230,000 clones, more than 80% occurring once. From germline, CDR1 is SGHAT and CDR2 FQNNGV. V trimming: 3 bases; J trimming: 7 bases; junction bases outside the gene matches: 10. This CDR3 comprises 15 residues. This TCR derives from a human donor in a cohort sampled during active COVID-19. The chain carries TRBV11-2 and TRBJ2-7, with 9 bases identical to TRBD1. Sequences were obtained from peripheral blood. CDR3 DNA sequence: TGTGCCAGCAGCTTGGGAGGGACAGGGACTGGGGAGCAGTACTTC. Translated: CASSLGGTGTGEQYF.